These 27 T cell receptor beta chains originate from one sample sequenced in a study of blood T cell repertoires in COVID-19. Only in-frame clones appear in the TCRdb table, and some are missing; sequencing was by immunoSEQ multiplex PCR. The sample yields around 130,000 clones, about four fifths seen once. Sequencing was done on a sample of PBMCs or T cells enriched from blood (not recorded which). Source of these receptors: a woman in her forties or fifties with acute COVID-19.

As concerns this clone: The junction differs from germline at one of its ends, possibly a read error. The CDR3 protein is CASTLQGAETQYF. The DNA for the CDR3 is TGTGCCAGCACTTTACAGGGGGCGGAGACCCAGTACTTC. The genes are TRBV12-3 or TRBV12-4 and TRBJ2-5, with 9 nucleotides matching TRBD1. The CDR3 length is 13 residues.

The chain has TRBV4-2 and TRBJ1-2; D gene unclear. Germline lookup yields CDR1 LGHNA and CDR2 YNFKEQ. This CDR3 comprises 17 residues. V shed 0 bases and J shed 2 bases, with 16 bases lying between them. CDR3 DNA: TGTGCCAGCAGCCAAGAGGTTAACCCGGGAGGGAACTATGGCTACACCTTC. This codes for CASSQEVNPGGNYGYTF.

The J gene is TRBJ1-3, the V gene TRBV14, with D uncertain. With 0 bases removed from V and 2 bases from J, the gap between germline ends came to 8 bases. The germline CDR1 and CDR2 sequences are SGHDN and FVKESK. The CDR3 extends over 15 amino acids. The CDR3 here is CASSQDSRPGNTIYF. The CDR3 bases are TGTGCCAGCAGCCAAGATTCCAGGCCTGGAAACACCATATATTTT.

A single count supports this clone. The chain uses TRBV19 and TRBJ1-2; D gene uncertain. V lost 6 bases and J lost 8, with 13 bases in between. The CDR3 is 12 residues long. Per the germline V gene, CDR1 is LNHDA and CDR2 is SQIVND (reference sequence). The CDR3 here is CASSREGSGYTF. The DNA of the CDR3 is TGTGCCAGTAGCCGCGAGGGTTCGGGCTACACCTTC. Looking up the rest from reference TRBV19 and TRBJ1-2 gives the full variable domain: DGGITQSPKYLFRKEGQNVTLSCEQNLNHDAMYWYRQDPGQGLRLIYYSQIVNDFQKGDIAEGYSVSREKKESFPLTVTSAQKNPTAFYLCASSREGSGYTFGSGTRLTVV.

The chain combines TRBV7-9 with TRBJ1-4, with 9 bases aligning to TRBD1. Germline V CDR1 and CDR2: SEHNR, FQNEAQ (reference sequence). The CDR3 totals 17 residues. V was pared by 2 bases and J by 8 bases, with 12 bases of the junction left unmatched. The CDR3 spells CASSLRDRAFRGEKLFF. DNA for the CDR3: TGTGCCAGCAGCTTAAGGGACAGGGCTTTTAGAGGGGAAAAACTGTTTTTT.

This rearrangement joins TRBV18 to TRBJ1-1; 7 bases agree with TRBD1. V trimming: 2 bases; J trimming: 3 bases; junction bases outside the gene matches: 6. The CDR3 is 15 residues long. Per the germline V gene, CDR1 is KGHSH and CDR2 is LQKENI. In DNA form, the CDR3 reads TGTGCCAGCTCACCATCTGAGGGGGCGTACACTGAAGCTTTCTTT. Translation: CASSPSEGAYTEAFF.

The CDR3 DNA sequence: TGCGCCAGCAGCCACGTAACCGGGGAGCTGTTTTTT. Protein sequence: CASSHVTGELFF. The rearrangement uses TRBV4-1 and TRBJ2-2; D is unclear. The CDR3 is 12 amino acids. V gave up 3 bases and J gave up 5 bases, with 4 bases separating them. The germline V gene has CDR1 MGHRA and CDR2 YSYEKL.

The chain links TRBV5-1 to TRBJ2-2; 7 nucleotides line up with TRBD2. V gave up 6 bases and J gave up 6 bases; unmatched junction bases: 11. Germline V lookup: CDR1 SGHRS, CDR2 YFSETQ. CDR3 size: 15 residues. CDR3 DNA: TGCGCCAGCAACGTGATTAGCGGGTATGCCGGGGAGCTGTTTTTT. Encoded protein: CASNVISGYAGELFF.

CDR3 in amino acids: CASKMGLAGRNEQFF. CDR3 DNA: TGCGCCAGCAAGATGGGACTAGCGGGGAGAAATGAGCAGTTCTTC. The chain combines TRBV5-1 with TRBJ2-1; 13 nucleotides line up with TRBD2. This CDR3 is 15 amino acids long. J lost 7 bases, V lost 6 bases, and 7 bases had no gene match. Germline CDR1 is SGHRS and CDR2 is YFSETQ.

The chain links TRBV7-2 to TRBJ2-7; 7 bases line up with TRBD2. CDR1 is SGHTA, CDR2 FQGNSA, per germline. The CDR3 covers 14 residues. V was clipped by 4 bases and J by 1 base; unmatched bases: 4. The CDR3 DNA reads as TGTGCCAGCAGCTCTGGACTAGGTTCCTACGAGCAGTACTTC. Translation gives CASSSGLGSYEQYF.

The chain carries TRBV7-2 and TRBJ2-1; 12 bases are a match to TRBD2. The CDR3 extends over 16 amino acids. V trimming: 1 base; J trimming: 4 bases; junction bases outside the gene matches: 2. Germline lookup yields CDR1 SGHTA and CDR2 FQGNSA. The CDR3 DNA sequence: TGTGCCAGCAGCTTAGGCGGACTAGCGGGGTACAATGAGCAGTTCTTC. This sequence encodes CASSLGGLAGYNEQFF. Drawing the rest from reference TRBV7-2 and TRBJ2-1, the complete variable domain is GAGVSQSPSNKVTEKGKDVELRCDPISGHTALYWYRQSLGQGLEFLIYFQGNSAPDKSGLPSDRFSAERTGGSVSTLTIQRTQQEDSAVYLCASSLGGLAGYNEQFFGPGTRLTVL.

The V call is TRBV12-3 or TRBV12-4, the J call TRBJ1-1; 8 positions agree with TRBD1. This CDR3 contains 12 residues. J lost 6 bases, V lost 6 bases, and 3 bases had no gene match. The CDR3 loop reads CASSPGQAEAFF. The CDR3, as DNA: TGTGCCAGCAGCCCGGGACAGGCTGAAGCTTTCTTT.

This chain joins TRBV30 and TRBJ1-2; 7 positions match TRBD1. The CDR3 has 12 residues. Germline V CDR1 and CDR2: GTSNPN, SVGIG (reference sequence). Losses at the gene ends were 3 bases for V and 12 bases for J; bases not matched to a gene: 10. The CDR3 loop is CAWRELTGWDTF. The CDR3, as DNA: TGTGCCTGGAGGGAACTGACAGGGTGGGACACCTTC.

In its sample, this clone was seen a few times. This chain links TRBV7-9 with TRBJ2-5; TRBD1 aligns across 8 bases. The V gene's germline CDR1 is SEHNR and CDR2 FQNEAQ (reference sequence). V was pared by 1 base and J by 4 bases, with 5 bases of the junction left unmatched. The CDR3 sequence is 15 residues long. The CDR3: CASSLGTGSRETQYF. CDR3 DNA: TGTGCCAGCAGCTTAGGGACAGGGAGTCGAGAGACCCAGTACTTC.

This clone was found a few times. The rearrangement links TRBV7-8 to TRBJ1-1, with D tentatively TRBD1 (6 bases). V lost 5 bases and J lost 0, with 16 bases in between. The CDR3 totals 16 residues. Germline lookup yields CDR1 SGHVS and CDR2 FQNEAQ. CDR3 sequence (DNA): TGTGCCAGCAGCCCTAGATGGACAGAAATGAACACTGAAGCTTTCTTT. Translating gives CASSPRWTEMNTEAFF.

The chain carries TRBV2 and TRBJ1-4, with 7 bases lining up with TRBD1. Germline-derived CDR1 and CDR2 are SNHLY and FYNNEI. The trim removed 2 bases at V and 7 bases at J, leaving 7 bases unmatched. The CDR3 spans 15 residues. DNA for the CDR3: TGTGCCAGCAGTGAAAGGAGAGGGACAGCTGAAAAACTGTTTTTT. This codes for CASSERRGTAEKLFF.

The chain carries TRBV24-1 and TRBJ2-5; 8 bases map to TRBD1. In germline, CDR1 is KGHDR, CDR2 SFDVKD. V trimming: 3 bases; J trimming: 1 base; junction bases outside the gene matches: 3. The CDR3 is 15 residues long. This CDR3 is CATSDQTGGQETQYF. The CDR3 DNA reads TGTGCCACCAGTGATCAAACAGGGGGCCAAGAGACCCAGTACTTC.

V is TRBV27 and J is TRBJ2-7, with 8 positions matching TRBD2. Germline values: CDR1 MNHEY, CDR2 SMNVEV (reference sequence). CDR3 size: 14 residues. The trim removed 7 bases at V and 3 bases at J, leaving 8 bases unmatched. The CDR3 DNA is TGTGCCAGCACCACCCTAGCGGGCGGCTACGAGCAGTACTTC. Encoded protein: CASTTLAGGYEQYF.

The chain has TRBV7-3 and TRBJ2-3; 7 bases match TRBD2. This CDR3 has 14 amino acids. V shed 2 bases, J shed 5 bases, and the junction held 4 bases outside the gene matches. The germline gives CDR1 SGHTA, CDR2 FQGTGA. The CDR3 spells CASSLGGSRDTQYF. In DNA, the CDR3 is TGTGCCAGCAGCTTAGGCGGGAGTCGAGATACGCAGTATTTT.

This clone has just a few counts. At one end the junction does not follow the germline gene, possibly because of a read error. The chain uses TRBV7-7 and TRBJ2-1; D possibly corresponds to TRBD1 (5 bases). Germline V gene data show CDR1 as SSHAT and CDR2 as FNYEAQ (reference sequence). The CDR3 covers 15 residues. The CDR3: CASSTTRARHNEQFF. The DNA for the CDR3 is TGTGCTAGCAGCACTACCAGGGCGCGACACAATGAGCAGTTCTTC.

The genes are TRBV7-9 and TRBJ2-1, with 11 bases aligning to TRBD2. The CDR3 is 16 amino acids. Germline-derived CDR1 and CDR2 are SEHNR and FQNEAQ (reference sequence). V shed 5 bases, J shed 10 bases, and the junction held 13 bases outside the gene matches. CDR3 coding DNA: TGTGCCAGCAGCGAAAGGGCTAGCGGGAGGTCTCAGGAGCAGTTCTTC. This encodes CASSERASGRSQEQFF.

The rearrangement joins TRBV3-1 (or the pseudogene TRBV3-2) to TRBJ2-1; no firm D call. Germline V lookup: CDR1 LGHDT, CDR2 YNNKEL (reference sequence). The CDR3 consists of 14 residues. The V gene lost 4 bases and the J gene lost 9 bases, with 16 bases spanning the gap. The CDR3 sequence is CASSPEIAAREQFF. CDR3 nucleotides: TGTGCCAGCAGCCCGGAGATAGCCGCCCGTGAGCAGTTCTTC.

This clone was seen only a few times. The gene calls are TRBV13 and TRBJ2-5; 8 bases match TRBD2. This CDR3 is built from 16 residues. With 5 bases clipped from V and 1 base from J, the junction kept 9 bases outside the gene matches. The germline V gene encodes CDR1 PRHDT and CDR2 FYEKMQ (reference sequence). The CDR3 DNA reads as TGTGCCAGCAGCCCTCAGGGTAGCGGGGTCCAAGAGACCCAGTACTTC. Its protein is CASSPQGSGVQETQYF.

The chain is built from TRBV7-8 and TRBJ1-2; perhaps TRBD1 as D (5 bases). V lost 5 bases to trimming and J lost 3 bases, with 16 bases between them. Germline CDR1 is SGHVS and CDR2 is FQNEAQ. The CDR3 is 15 residues long. The CDR3 sequence: CASSVGDRGYYGYTF. The CDR3 region has the DNA TGTGCCAGCAGCGTAGGGGATAGGGGTTACTATGGCTACACCTTC. Full variable domain (outside the CDR3, taken from reference TRBV7-8 and TRBJ1-2): GAGVSQSPRYKVAKRGQDVALRCDPISGHVSLFWYQQALGQGPEFLTYFQNEAQLDKSGLPSDRFFAERPEGSVSTLKIQRTQQEDSAVYLCASSVGDRGYYGYTFGSGTRLTVV.

The chain employs TRBV2 and TRBJ2-7; TRBD2 agrees at 7 bases. Germline loops: CDR1 SNHLY, CDR2 FYNNEI. CDR3 length equals 15 residues. J gave up 2 bases and V 3 bases, and 7 bases lay outside the gene matches. CDR3 region: CASSDGAGVAYEQYF. The CDR3 DNA sequence: TGTGCCAGCAGTGATGGTGCGGGAGTCGCCTACGAGCAGTACTTC.

The genes are TRBV29-1 and TRBJ2-1; 8 positions match TRBD1. Per germline, CDR1 SQVTM and CDR2 ANQGSEA. The V segment lost 1 base and the J segment 6 bases; nucleotides outside the gene matches: 8. The CDR3 covers 15 residues. CDR3 nucleotide sequence: TGCAGCGTTGAAGGTGGACAGGGCATGCTCAATGAGCAGTTCTTC. This translates into CSVEGGQGMLNEQFF.

The table lists this clone with a count of one. This chain links TRBV18 with TRBJ1-4; D not resolved. The V gene lost 2 bases and the J gene lost 7 bases, with 8 bases spanning the gap. From germline, CDR1 is KGHSH and CDR2 LQKENI. The CDR3 is 13 residues long. The CDR3 nucleotides are TGTGCCAGCTCACCAAGTACAAGTGAAAAACTGTTTTTT. This gives the protein CASSPSTSEKLFF.